This T cell receptor beta chain was observed in a study of blood T cell repertoires in COVID-19 (dated by TCRdb to 2020 to 2022). About the investigation overall: Samples covering the acute and convalescent phases of COVID-19 were provided by collaborators in the United States, Italy and Spain. The material from the prospective study consisted of cDNA or gDNA derived from T cells, B-cell-depleted T cells, or PBMCs. Deeply sampled blood TCRbeta repertoires from subjects exposed to, actively infected with, or recovered from COVID-19 were included in the dataset. The repertoires were released in a freely available public database meant as a resource for research on the immune response to SARS-CoV-2. The samples were drawn from the first 160 participants of the ongoing ImmuneRACE study and from 1,254 subjects provided by 6 global collaborators. The sample metadata nearly always contained a de-identified subject ID, COVID-19 status, age in years and sex. Where available, HLA class I and class II types were obtained from metadata supplied by the sample provider rather than from assay-based typing.

Participants in the prospective study were aged roughly 18 to 100 years, lived in more than 20 United States geographic areas, and enrolled through a virtual design. In the prospective study, cohorts were assigned on the basis of participant-reported clinical history obtained from a screening survey and a study questionnaire. Mobile phlebotomists in the prospective study collected whole blood, serum and a nasopharyngeal or oropharyngeal swab from every participant. Participants in the prospective study had the option to provide additional blood draws and questionnaires over a roughly two-month period. Before DNA extraction, prospective study blood samples were shipped either frozen or at room temperature. From the germline V gene (reference sequence), CDR1 is LNHDA and CDR2 is SQIVND. The CDR3, from cysteine to phenylalanine, totals 16 residues. CDR3 DNA only is kept here, 48 bases in frame from base 1. Deletion took 3 bases off V and 1 base off J, with a span of 13 bases between the germline ends.

Worth noting for this clone: The target of this receptor is not known. Base-call qualities are not available, and no considerably larger clone is one nucleotide away.

Results and caveats for the whole study, not just this receptor: How much clinical and demographic metadata was included differed by source and by participant, and the metadata was provided uncurated.

The immunoSEQ Assay, a bias-controlled multiplex PCR, was used to amplify TCRbeta CDR3 regions from genomic DNA. The authors' analysis ran thus. The number of nucleated cells in each sample was estimated from the amplification of reference gene primers within the assay. To quantify the absolute abundance of each unique TCRbeta CDR3 rearrangement, sequence reads were collapsed and filtered. For each sample, productive Simpson clonality was calculated as the square root of Simpson's diversity index across productive rearrangements. TCRdb's version of the immuneACCESS table is confined to in-frame rearrangements and falls short of the full clone set. An unresolved V gene accounts for under half of the shortfall where checked; the remainder is of unknown origin. Clone size and V and J calls were adopted from that table, with D and trimming inferred from the DNA. In this sample the table shows a few hundred thousand clones, around 93% of which occur a single time. The ten largest clones take up 1% to 1.5% of the sample.

The clonotype comes from a human donor in a cohort exposed to, infected with or recovered from COVID-19 (not recorded which). The donor label of this sample is uncertain. The V and J segments used are TRBV19 and TRBJ2-1; D gene: possibly TRBD2, on 5 matching bases. Material for sequencing was PBMCs or T cells enriched from blood (not recorded which). CDR3 loop: CASSIRLGGSYNEQFF. The DNA sequence follows: TGTGCCAGTAGTATTCGTTTGGGCGGGTCCTACAATGAGCAGTTCTTC.